The next 10 T cell receptor beta chains were all read from a single sample in a study of OX40 agonist ivuxolimab in advanced cancers. The repertoire was sequenced with immunoSEQ multiplex PCR; TCRdb's copy has only in-frame clones and lacks some. Found here are about 20,000 clones, 75% to 95% of them singletons; the top ten hold around 60%. The source material was CD4+ or CD8+ T cells sorted from blood, sampled in a trial of the OX40 agonist ivuxolimab. The source of these receptors is an adult with an advanced solid tumor such as melanoma, head and neck, liver or kidney cancer.

The CDR3 here is CASSLNGFYEQYF. CDR3 nucleotide sequence: TGTGCCAGCAGTTTAAATGGGTTCTACGAGCAGTACTTC. The gene calls are TRBV27 and TRBJ2-7; D is unresolved. Germline loops: CDR1 MNHEY, CDR2 SMNVEV (reference sequence). With 2 bases removed from V and 3 bases from J, the gap between germline ends came to 8 bases. CDR3 length: 13 residues.

This rearrangement joins TRBV5-5 to TRBJ1-5; a weak D match, TRBD1 (6 bases). V was clipped by 4 bases and J by 2 bases, with 16 bases between them. Per germline, CDR1 SGHKS and CDR2 YYEKEE (reference sequence). The length of the CDR3 is 16 residues. For the CDR3, the DNA is TGTGCCAGCAGCCCGCGGGGGGCGTTTGGCAATCAGCCCCAGCATTTT. This encodes CASSPRGAFGNQPQHF.

This chain uses TRBV5-1 with TRBJ2-5; 8 nucleotides align to TRBD2. Germline values: CDR1 SGHRS, CDR2 YFSETQ. J gave up 0 bases and V 5 bases, and 12 bases lay outside the gene matches. The CDR3 covers 17 residues. CDR3 loop: CASSPVGGGLDQETQYF. The CDR3 DNA sequence: TGCGCCAGCAGTCCTGTCGGAGGGGGACTAGACCAAGAGACCCAGTACTTC.

The V and J genes are TRBV11-2 and TRBJ1-4; D is perhaps TRBD1 (5 bases). V gave up 4 bases and J gave up 3 bases, with 15 bases separating them. Looked up from germline, CDR1 is SGHAT and CDR2 is FQNNGV. This CDR3 is built from 16 residues. In DNA, the CDR3 is TGTGCCAGCAGCTCTAAGGGGATTGCAGCTAATGAAAAACTGTTTTTT. It specifies CASSSKGIAANEKLFF. Looking up the rest from reference TRBV11-2 and TRBJ1-4 gives the full variable domain: EAGVAQSPRYKIIEKRQSVAFWCNPISGHATLYWYQQILGQGPKLLIQFQNNGVVDDSQLPKDRFSAERLKGVDSTLKIQPAKLEDSAVYLCASSSKGIAANEKLFFGSGTQLSVL.

The gene calls are TRBV7-8 and TRBJ2-5, with 9 bases aligning to TRBD1. Germline V gives CDR1 SGHVS, CDR2 FQNEAQ. This CDR3 has 15 amino acids. Trimming at V came to 2 bases and at J to 5 bases, leaving 6 bases not matched to a gene. CDR3 loop: CASSLLQGAWETQYF. CDR3 nucleotide sequence: TGTGCCAGCAGCTTATTACAGGGGGCATGGGAGACCCAGTACTTC.

This clone is a singleton in its sample. The chain combines TRBV27 with TRBJ1-5; possibly TRBD1 for D (6 bases). CDR3 length: 12 residues. Germline V gene lookup returns CDR1 MNHEY and CDR2 SMNVEV (reference sequence). Trimming shortened V by 2 bases and J by 7 bases, and 6 bases separated the two germline ends. The CDR3 DNA is TGTGCCAGCAGTTTAACAGGGCAGCCCCAGCATTTT. It encodes CASSLTGQPQHF.

Points on this clone: Germline and junction disagree at one end, which may indicate a read error. The chain has TRBV7-7 and TRBJ1-4; TRBD1 agrees at 7 bases. Germline loops: CDR1 SSHAT, CDR2 FNYEAQ (reference sequence). CDR3 length: 16 residues. CDR3 region: CASSSGDKGAPEKLFF. The CDR3 coding sequence is TGTGCTAGCAGCTCGGGGGACAAGGGGGCGCCTGAAAAACTGTTTTTT.

The genes are TRBV4-1 and TRBJ2-7; TRBD2 agrees at 13 bases. Germline CDR1 and CDR2: MGHRA and YSYEKL. The CDR3 is 17 residues long. Trimming cost V 3 bases and J 0 bases; bases outside gene matches: 5. The CDR3 sequence is CASSQYGLAGASYEQYF. The CDR3 DNA sequence: TGCGCCAGCAGCCAGTACGGACTAGCGGGGGCCTCCTACGAGCAGTACTTC.

V gene TRBV4-1 combines with J gene TRBJ2-1; 8 nucleotides line up with TRBD2. Trimming cost V 2 bases and J 8 bases; bases outside gene matches: 11. The CDR3 is 16 amino acids. Germline lookup yields CDR1 MGHRA and CDR2 YSYEKL. DNA for the CDR3: TGCGCCAGCAGCCAACACCCCGGGGGGGGCCAGGATGAGCAGTTCTTC. It codes for CASSQHPGGGQDEQFF.

CDR3 protein: CASSPRDSSYEQYF. CDR3 DNA sequence: TGTGCCAGCAGCCCGCGGGACTCATCCTACGAGCAGTACTTC. This chain joins TRBV7-9 and TRBJ2-7, with a possible D match to TRBD2 (6 bases). Trimming took 5 bases from V and 1 from J, leaving 12 bases between them. The length of the CDR3 is 14 residues. Per germline, CDR1 SEHNR and CDR2 FQNEAQ (reference sequence).